This is a list of T cell receptor beta chains from one sample in a study of cytomegalovirus exposure and HLA in healthy donors. Data came from immunoSEQ multiplex PCR; TCRdb stores just in-frame clones and leaves some out. The sample contains about 190,000 clones, 79% of which appear only once. The sample comprised PBMCs. Receptor source: a woman younger than 30 in good health and CMV-seronegative. Each CDR3 is given with its conserved first and last residue. A D gene is named only where the DNA matches it firmly. For some rows the clone size is stated as once, few or many, or as a class when expanded; others skip it.

few	TRBJ1-3	TRBV28	TRBD1	TGTGCCAGCAGTTTACACAGGGGTGGAGGGACCATATATTTT	CASSLHRGGGTIYF
-	TRBJ2-3	TRBV9	TRBD2	TGTGCCAGCAGCCCCCAGCGGGGGGCCACAGATACGCAGTATTTT	CASSPQRGATDTQYF
-	TRBJ2-2	TRBV9	-	TGTGCCAGCAGCGGAAACAGGGAAAACACCGGGGAGCTGTTTTTT	CASSGNRENTGELFF
-	TRBJ1-5	TRBV6-1	TRBD1	TGTGCCAGCAGTGCGGACAGGGGCAGCAATCAGCCCCAGCATTTT	CASSADRGSNQPQHF
-	TRBJ1-4	TRBV29-1	TRBD1	TGCAGCGTTGCGGGACAGAACATTAATGAAAAACTGTTTTTT	CSVAGQNINEKLFF
-	TRBJ1-5	TRBV15	-	TGTGCCACCAGCAGAGCAACAGGGTCTCAGCCCCAGCATTTT	CATSRATGSQPQHF
-	TRBJ2-5	TRBV6-5	TRBD1	TGTGCCAGCAGTTCTCGACAGGGGGCCAGAGGAGAGACCCAGTACTTC	CASSSRQGARGETQYF
few	TRBJ2-1	TRBV7-9	TRBD2	TGTGCCAGCAGCTTAATGGTACTAGCGGGCTTCAATGAGCAGTTCTTC	CASSLMVLAGFNEQFF
-	TRBJ2-7	TRBV10-3	-	TGTGCCATCAGTGGTCCATTTTACGAGCAGTACTTC	CAISGPFYEQYF
-	TRBJ2-3	TRBV6-4	-	TGTGCCAGCAGTGAGGCGGGACCTACTAGCACAGATACGCAGTATTTT	CASSEAGPTSTDTQYF
-	TRBJ1-5	TRBV9	-	TGTGCCAGCAGCCCTGACAGCCGTGCCTTCAATCAGCCCCAGCATTTT	CASSPDSRAFNQPQHF
-	TRBJ1-2	TRBV11-2	TRBD1	TGTGCCAGCAGCCCTCGACGATTAACAGGGGTTTTTAACTATGGCTACACCTTC	CASSPRRLTGVFNYGYTF
-	TRBJ2-5	TRBV5-4	TRBD1	TGTGCCAGCAGCTTGGTGGGACAGGGGCAAGAGACCCAGTACTTC	CASSLVGQGQETQYF
-	TRBJ1-6	TRBV5-1	-	TGCGCCAGCAAGAACGAGGCCCATAATTCACCCCTCCACTTT	CASKNEAHNSPLHF
-	TRBJ1-4	TRBV5-4	-	TGTGCCAGCAGCGTACCAGGGAATGAAAAACTGTTTTTT	CASSVPGNEKLFF
-	TRBJ1-4	TRBV6-5	-	TGTGCCAGCAGCCCAGGCTTCACTAATGAAAAACTGTTTTTT	CASSPGFTNEKLFF
-	TRBJ2-3	TRBV27	TRBD2	TGTGCCAGCAGAGAGACTAGCGGGATTGTAGATACGCAGTATTTT	CASRETSGIVDTQYF
-	TRBJ1-2	TRBV28	TRBD1	TGTGCCAGCAGTTTCCGGGACAGATCCTATGGCTACACCTTC	CASSFRDRSYGYTF
-	TRBJ2-7	TRBV15	TRBD2	TGTGCCACCAGCTATAGACTAGCGGGAAACGAGCAGTACTTC	CATSYRLAGNEQYF
-	TRBJ1-1	TRBV29-1	-	TGCAGCGTTTTGGAGAGTAGGCAGGGAGCTTTCTTT	CSVLESRQGAFF
-	TRBJ2-7	TRBV4-1	TRBD2	TGCGCCAGCAGCCAAGCCTCACTAGCGGGAGACGAGCAGTACTTC	CASSQASLAGDEQYF
-	TRBJ1-2	TRBV19	TRBD1	TGTGCCAGTTCCCCGGGGACAGCGCCTAACTATGGCTACACCTTC	CASSPGTAPNYGYTF
-	TRBJ2-7	TRBV27	-	TGTGCCAGCTCAGGGATCTACGAGCAGTACTTC	CASSGIYEQYF
-	TRBJ1-1	TRBV5-1	-	TGCGCCAGCAGCTTGGCCCGGGCGGGCACTGAAGCTTTCTTT	CASSLARAGTEAFF
-	TRBJ1-6	TRBV28	-	TGTGCCAGCAGTCGCTGGGGGGACGATTCACCCCTCCACTTT	CASSRWGDDSPLHF
-	TRBJ1-1	TRBV29-1	TRBD1	TGCAGCGTTGAACGGCAGGGGGCCGAGGCTTTCTTT	CSVERQGAEAFF
-	TRBJ1-2	TRBV7-3	TRBD1	TGTGCCAGCAGCTCCATGGGGACAGGGGTGGACTATGGCTACACCTTC	CASSSMGTGVDYGYTF
-	TRBJ2-3	TRBV2	TRBD2	TGTGCCAGCAGGAGGGGAGGAGTAGCGGGGATAGGAGATACGCAGTATTTT	CASRRGGVAGIGDTQYF
-	TRBJ2-3	TRBV9	-	TGTGCCAGCAGCCTCCACTCGGGCACAGATACGCAGTATTTT	CASSLHSGTDTQYF
-	TRBJ1-2	TRBV29-1	TRBD1	TGCAGCGCGGGGGGACAGGGGGCAAATGGCTACACCTTC	CSAGGQGANGYTF
-	TRBJ2-7	TRBV25-1	TRBD2	TGTGCCAGCAGTGAGCTTAGCGGGGGGGTCTCCTACGAGCAGTACTTC	CASSELSGGVSYEQYF
-	TRBJ1-1	TRBV28	TRBD1	TGTGCCAGCAGTTTCCCGGGAGGGGGCAATTCTGAAGCTTTCTTT	CASSFPGGGNSEAFF
few	TRBJ2-7	TRBV5-1	-	TGCGCCAGCACCCCGGACAACTCCTACGAGCAGTACTTC	CASTPDNSYEQYF
-	TRBJ2-3	TRBV7-3	-	TGTGCCAGCAGCTTAGAGGGATACACAGATACGCAGTATTTT	CASSLEGYTDTQYF
-	TRBJ1-2	TRBV5-8	-	TGTGCCAGCAGCTTGTTTACTTCAGGCTCCCCGGGGGGCTACACCTTC	CASSLFTSGSPGGYTF
-	TRBJ2-4	TRBV19	TRBD2	TGTGCCAGTAGTTTGAGCGGGGCCGGGGCCAAAAACATTCAGTACTTC	CASSLSGAGAKNIQYF
-	TRBJ1-2	TRBV4-2	TRBD1	TGTGCCAGCAGCCCCTCGGCCGGGACAGGGATTGATGGCTACACCTTC	CASSPSAGTGIDGYTF
-	TRBJ1-6	TRBV4-3	-	TGCGCCAGCAGCCAGGATTACAGTAATTCACCCCTCCACTTT	CASSQDYSNSPLHF
-	TRBJ2-7	TRBV6-7	-	TGTGCCAGCAGTTACTCGAGAGGGGGGGCTGCCTCCTACGAGCAGTACTTC	CASSYSRGGAASYEQYF
-	TRBJ1-1	TRBV5-1	-	TGCGCCAGCAGTCTAACTTCTATGAACACTGAAGCTTTCTTT	CASSLTSMNTEAFF
-	TRBJ1-1	TRBV25-1	TRBD1	TGTGCCAGCAGCCAGGGGGCAAAAACTGAAGCTTTCTTT	CASSQGAKTEAFF
-	TRBJ2-3	TRBV7-9	TRBD2	TGTGCCAGCAGCTTTGCGGGGGGCGAGGATACGCAGTATTTT	CASSFAGGEDTQYF
-	TRBJ2-3	TRBV7-9	TRBD1	TGTGCCAGCAGCTTAGCAGGGGGCTCAACAGATACGCAGTATTTT	CASSLAGGSTDTQYF
-	TRBJ2-7	TRBV7-8	-	TGTGCCAGCTCGACACCAACCACCTACGAGCAGTACTTC	CASSTPTTYEQYF
few	TRBJ2-3	TRBV19	TRBD2	TGTGCCAGTAGCTCATATAGCGGGGGGGAGCTAAATACGCAGTATTTT	CASSSYSGGELNTQYF
-	TRBJ1-1	TRBV10-2	-	TGCGCCAGCAGTGAGAGACACAGTGCGGGTACTGAAGCTTTCTTT	CASSERHSAGTEAFF
-	TRBJ2-7	TRBV6-1	-	TGTGCCAGCAGCGAGTCGGAGACTAGCTACGAGCAGTACTTC	CASSESETSYEQYF
-	TRBJ1-6	TRBV11-3	-	TGTGCCAGCAGCTTACAGGGCGATAATTCACCCCTCCACTTT	CASSLQGDNSPLHF
once	TRBJ1-6	TRBV28	TRBD1	TGTGCCAGCAGTTTTCGCTCCGGGACAGGGGGTTCACCCCTCCACTTT	CASSFRSGTGGSPLHF
few	TRBJ2-3	TRBV27	-	TGTGCCAGCAGTTTAAGAGTGTTTTCAGATACGCAGTATTTT	CASSLRVFSDTQYF
-	TRBJ2-7	TRBV11-2	-	TGTGCCAGCAGCCTCTCGGCAGGGCCTTCCTACGAGCAGTACTTC	CASSLSAGPSYEQYF
-	TRBJ1-1	TRBV11-2	-	TGTGCCAGCAGCTTAGATCGAGGAACTGAAGCTTTCTTT	CASSLDRGTEAFF